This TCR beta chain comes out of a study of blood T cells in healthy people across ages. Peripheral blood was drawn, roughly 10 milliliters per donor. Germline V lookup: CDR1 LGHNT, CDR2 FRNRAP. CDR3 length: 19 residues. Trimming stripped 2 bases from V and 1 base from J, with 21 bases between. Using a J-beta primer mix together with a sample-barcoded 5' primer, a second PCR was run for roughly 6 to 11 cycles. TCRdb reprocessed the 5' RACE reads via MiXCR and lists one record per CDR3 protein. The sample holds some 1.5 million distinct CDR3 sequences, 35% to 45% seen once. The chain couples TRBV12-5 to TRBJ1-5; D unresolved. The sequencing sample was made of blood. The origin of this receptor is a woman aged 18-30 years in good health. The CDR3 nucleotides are TGTGCTAGTGGTTTGCCCTTCCCGGGAAAGGGAAGGAGCAATCAGCCCCAGCATTTT. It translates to CASGLPFPGKGRSNQPQHF. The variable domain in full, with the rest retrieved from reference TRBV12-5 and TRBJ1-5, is DARVTQTPRHKVTEMGQEVTMRCQPILGHNTVFWYRQTMMQGLELLAYFRNRAPLDDSGMPKDRFSAEMPDATLATLKIQPSEPRDSAVYFCASGLPFPGKGRSNQPQHFGDGTRLSIL.